This entry is about one TCR beta chain. This specimen belongs to a study of blood T cell repertoires in COVID-19. In the original analysis: From reference gene primer amplification, estimates of nucleated cell counts were derived. TCRdb's table, derived via immunoSEQ multiplex PCR, lists solely in-frame clones and lacks some. The V and J calls and clone size are taken from that table; D and trimming were inferred from the DNA. The sample records about 68,000 clones, approximately 83% being singletons. V lost 3 bases and J lost 6, with 13 bases in between. Per the germline V gene, CDR1 is SGHRS and CDR2 is YFSETQ. This CDR3 region has 14 residues.

The sequenced material came from peripheral blood. The chain links TRBV5-1 to TRBJ2-1; a possible D gene is TRBD2 (6 bases). The source is a woman aged 55-70 years with acute or convalescent COVID-19. The CDR3 reads CASSSGTRRNEQFF. CDR3 sequence (DNA): TGCGCCAGCAGCTCCGGGACTCGGCGCAATGAGCAGTTCTTC.